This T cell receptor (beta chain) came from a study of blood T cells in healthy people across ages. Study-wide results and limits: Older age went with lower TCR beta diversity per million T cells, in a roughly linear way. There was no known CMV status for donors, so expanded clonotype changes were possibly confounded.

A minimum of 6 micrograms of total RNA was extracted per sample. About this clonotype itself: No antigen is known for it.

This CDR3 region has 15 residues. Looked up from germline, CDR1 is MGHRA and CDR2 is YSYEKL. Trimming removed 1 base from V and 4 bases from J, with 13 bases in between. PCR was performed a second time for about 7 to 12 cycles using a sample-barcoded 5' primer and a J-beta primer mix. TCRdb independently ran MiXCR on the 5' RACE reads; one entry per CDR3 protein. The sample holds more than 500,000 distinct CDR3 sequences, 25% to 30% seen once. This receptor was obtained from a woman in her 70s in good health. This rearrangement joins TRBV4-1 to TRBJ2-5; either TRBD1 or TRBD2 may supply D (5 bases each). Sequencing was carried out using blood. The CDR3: CASSQAGTGGETQYF. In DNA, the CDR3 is TGCGCCAGCAGCCAAGCAGGGACGGGCGGAGAGACCCAGTACTTC.